These T cell receptor beta chains were read from a single sample in a study of OX40 agonist ivuxolimab in advanced cancers. Clones were read by immunoSEQ multiplex PCR, and TCRdb kept only the in-frame ones, dropping some. The sample holds under 35,000 clones; 80% to 95% are singletons and the top ten take roughly 34%. The starting material was CD4+ or CD8+ T cells sorted from blood, obtained in a trial of the OX40 agonist ivuxolimab. The receptor set was obtained from an adult with an advanced solid tumor such as melanoma, head and neck, liver or kidney cancer. The CDR3 runs from the conserved cysteine through the conserved F or W. The D gene is left open where the match is weak. Clone size is given for some rows only: seen once, a few or many times, or a class if the clone is expanded.

. | TRBJ2-2 | TRBV4-1 | . | TGCGCCAGCAGCCCCAGAGAAGCGAACACCGGGGAGCTGTTTTTT | CASSPREANTGELFF
. | TRBJ2-6 | TRBV15 | medium-sized | TGTGCCACCAGCAGACAAACAGGGTCCGGGGCCAACGTCCTGACTTTC | CATSRQTGSGANVLTF
. | TRBJ2-3 | TRBV5-6 | once | TGTGCCAGCACTCCCCCTAGCACAGATACGCAGTATTTT | CASTPPSTDTQYF
TRBD1 | TRBJ1-2 | TRBV28 | . | TGTGCCAGCAGTTTCCGGGGACAGGGAAAGGGCTACACCTTC | CASSFRGQGKGYTF
TRBD1 | TRBJ1-2 | TRBV10-3 | . | TGTGCCATCAGTGAACCGGGACAGGTGATGAATGGCTACACCTTC | CAISEPGQVMNGYTF
. | TRBJ1-2 | TRBV29-1 | . | TGCAGCGTTGTAGTCGCCCTCTATGGCTACACCTTC | CSVVVALYGYTF
TRBD2 | TRBJ2-1 | TRBV19 | . | TGTGCCAGTAGTACTATCCTAGCGGGAGCCTACAATGAGCAGTTCTTC | CASSTILAGAYNEQFF
. | TRBJ2-2 | TRBV30 | . | TGTGCCTGGAGTGTAAGTTTGGCCGGGGAGCTGTTTTTT | CAWSVSLAGELFF
. | TRBJ1-5 | TRBV19 | . | TGTGCCAGTAGTATAGTTTTAGGGGTTAGCAATCAGCCCCAGCATTTT | CASSIVLGVSNQPQHF
. | TRBJ1-2 | TRBV19 | . | TGTGCCAGTAGCCTCGACGGGGAGTCAGTTGGCTACACCTTC | CASSLDGESVGYTF
. | TRBJ2-7 | TRBV19 | . | TGTGCCAGTAGTAGCCTCTTAGAGGGGGGGCCCTCCTACGAGCAGTACTTC | CASSSLLEGGPSYEQYF
TRBD2 | TRBJ2-5 | TRBV6-5 | . | TGTGCCAGCAGTACTCAGGCTAGCGGGAGGGGGACCCAGTACTTC | CASSTQASGRGTQYF
TRBD1 | TRBJ2-7 | TRBV7-9 | . | TGTGCCAGCAGCTTAGGGACAGGACCCACCTACGAGCAGTACTTC | CASSLGTGPTYEQYF